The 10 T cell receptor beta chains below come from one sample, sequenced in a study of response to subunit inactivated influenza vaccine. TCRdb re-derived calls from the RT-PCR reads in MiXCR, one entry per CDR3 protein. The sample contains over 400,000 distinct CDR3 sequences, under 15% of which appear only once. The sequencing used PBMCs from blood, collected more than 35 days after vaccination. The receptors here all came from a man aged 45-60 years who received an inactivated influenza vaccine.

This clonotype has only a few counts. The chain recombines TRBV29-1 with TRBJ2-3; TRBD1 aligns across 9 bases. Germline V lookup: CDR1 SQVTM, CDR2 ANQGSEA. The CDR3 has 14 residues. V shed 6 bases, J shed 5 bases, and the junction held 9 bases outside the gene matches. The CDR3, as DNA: TGCAGCGTCGCACAGGGGGCGGGCAAAGATACGCAGTATTTT. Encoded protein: CSVAQGAGKDTQYF.

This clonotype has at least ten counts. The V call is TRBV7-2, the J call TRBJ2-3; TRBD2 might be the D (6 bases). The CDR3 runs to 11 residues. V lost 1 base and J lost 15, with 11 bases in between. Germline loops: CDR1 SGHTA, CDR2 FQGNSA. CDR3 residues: CASSLGGTRYF. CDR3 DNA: TGTGCCAGCAGCTTAGGCGGGACCAGATATTTT.

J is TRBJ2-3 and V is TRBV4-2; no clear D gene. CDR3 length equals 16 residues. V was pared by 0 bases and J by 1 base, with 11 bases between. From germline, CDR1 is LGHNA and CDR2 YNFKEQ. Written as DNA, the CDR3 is TGTGCCAGCAGCCAAGAAGGGCAGTTTGGCACAGATACGCAGTATTTT. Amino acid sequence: CASSQEGQFGTDTQYF.

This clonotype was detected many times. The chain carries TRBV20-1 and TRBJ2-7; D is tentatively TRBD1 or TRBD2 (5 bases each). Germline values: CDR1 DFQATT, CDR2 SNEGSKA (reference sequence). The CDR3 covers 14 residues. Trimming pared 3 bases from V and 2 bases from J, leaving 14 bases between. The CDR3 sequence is CSASTPGQPYEQYF. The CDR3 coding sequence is TGCAGTGCTAGTACCCCGGGGCAGCCCTACGAGCAGTACTTC.

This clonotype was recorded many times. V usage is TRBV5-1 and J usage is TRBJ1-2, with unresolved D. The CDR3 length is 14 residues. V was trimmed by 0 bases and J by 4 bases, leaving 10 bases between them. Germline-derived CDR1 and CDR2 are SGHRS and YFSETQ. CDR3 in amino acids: CASSLDAASYGYTF. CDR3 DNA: TGCGCCAGCAGCTTGGACGCAGCCAGCTATGGCTACACCTTC.

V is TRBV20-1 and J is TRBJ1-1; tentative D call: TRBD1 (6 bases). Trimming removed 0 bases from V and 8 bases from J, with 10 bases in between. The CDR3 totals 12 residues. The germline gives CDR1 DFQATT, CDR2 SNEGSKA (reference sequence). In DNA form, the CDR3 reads TGCAGTGCTAGAGATCAGGGACAAGAAGCTTTCTTT. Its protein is CSARDQGQEAFF.

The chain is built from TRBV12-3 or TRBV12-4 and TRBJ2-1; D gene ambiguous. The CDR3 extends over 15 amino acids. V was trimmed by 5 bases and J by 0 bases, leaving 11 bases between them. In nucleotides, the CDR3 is TGTGCCAGCAGTCATGATACCAGCTCCTACAATGAGCAGTTCTTC. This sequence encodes CASSHDTSSYNEQFF.

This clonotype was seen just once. CDR3 sequence reads: CASSQFGTAQETQYF. The CDR3 DNA sequence: TGCGCCAGCAGCCAATTCGGGACGGCCCAAGAGACCCAGTACTTC. The chain has TRBV4-3 and TRBJ2-5; D possibly matches TRBD1 or TRBD2 (5 bases each). The germline V gene has CDR1 LGHNA and CDR2 YSLEER. Trimming pared 2 bases from V and 1 base from J, leaving 11 bases between. The CDR3 is made up of 15 amino acids.

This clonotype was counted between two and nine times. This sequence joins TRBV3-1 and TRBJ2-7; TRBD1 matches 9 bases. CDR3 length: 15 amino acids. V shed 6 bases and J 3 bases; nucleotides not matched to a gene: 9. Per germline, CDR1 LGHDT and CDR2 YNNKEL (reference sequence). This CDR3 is CASRAKAGQGYEQYF. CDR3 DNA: TGTGCCAGCAGGGCTAAGGCGGGACAGGGCTACGAGCAGTACTTC.

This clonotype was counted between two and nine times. CDR3 DNA sequence: TGTGCCATAGTCAGGAGGGACGGTAACTCCTACGAGCAGTACTTC. Translated: CAIVRRDGNSYEQYF. The chain joins TRBV10-3 to TRBJ2-7, with D possibly TRBD2 on 6 matching bases. The CDR3 is 15 residues long. Germline V gene lookup returns CDR1 ENHRY and CDR2 SYGVKD. Trimming stripped 9 bases from V and 0 bases from J, with 18 bases between.